This TCR beta chain came from a study of technical replicates of blood from a few donors. Repertoires were generated with immunoSEQ multiplex PCR, while TCRdb's copy carries only in-frame clones and drops some. The sample has roughly 60,000 clones; approximately 86% are singletons. V lost 4 bases and J lost 0, with 9 bases in between. CDR1 is MNHEY, CDR2 SMNVEV, per germline (reference sequence). This CDR3 has 15 amino acids. Sequencing used PBMCs. This sequence originates from a human donor in good health. Some clones in this sample may be carry-over from other donors' samples. The chain uses TRBV27 and TRBJ2-2; D possibly corresponds to TRBD1 (5 bases). Here the CDR3 DNA reads TGTGCCAGCAGTTACATACAGGCGAACACCGGGGAGCTGTTTTTT. Protein product: CASSYIQANTGELFF.